Described below is a single T cell receptor beta chain sequence and its context. CDR1 SQVTM and CDR2 ANQGSEA come from the germline V gene. The CDR3 is 14 amino acids. The data originate from a study of monozygotic twins with inflammatory bowel disease. TCRdb reworked the 5' RACE reads into one entry per CDR3 protein, no DNA. The sample table includes fewer than 200,000 distinct CDR3 sequences. The sequencing input was blood. The chain employs TRBV29-1 and TRBJ2-2; the TCRdb call, TRBD2, lacks DNA for checking. This receptor was taken from a human donor with ulcerative colitis or Crohn's disease, or a healthy co-twin of an affected twin (not recorded which). This CDR3 reads CSVEGASGTGELFF.